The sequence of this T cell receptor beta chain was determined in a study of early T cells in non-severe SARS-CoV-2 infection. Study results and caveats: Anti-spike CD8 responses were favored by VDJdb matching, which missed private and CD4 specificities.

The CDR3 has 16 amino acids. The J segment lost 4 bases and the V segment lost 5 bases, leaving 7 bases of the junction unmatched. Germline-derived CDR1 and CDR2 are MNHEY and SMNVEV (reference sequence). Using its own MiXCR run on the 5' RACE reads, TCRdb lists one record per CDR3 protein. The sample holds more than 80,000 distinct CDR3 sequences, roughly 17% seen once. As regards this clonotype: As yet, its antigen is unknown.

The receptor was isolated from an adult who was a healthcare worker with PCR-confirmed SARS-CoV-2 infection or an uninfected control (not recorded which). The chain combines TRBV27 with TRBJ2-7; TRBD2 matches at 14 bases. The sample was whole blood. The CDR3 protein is CASSPTSGRAGYEQYF. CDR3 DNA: TGTGCCAGCAGTCCGACTAGCGGGAGGGCCGGGTACGAGCAGTACTTC.